The 24 T cell receptor beta chains below all came from one sample that was sequenced in a study of blood T cell repertoires in COVID-19. Libraries were prepared by immunoSEQ multiplex PCR; TCRdb keeps only in-frame clonotypes and omits some of them. This sample has fewer than 200,000 clones, with around 81% found just once. Input material: peripheral blood. Receptors were obtained from a woman aged 40 to 50 with COVID-19, enrolled during active disease.

This chain connects TRBV24-1 to TRBJ2-3, with a possible D match to TRBD1 (5 bases). V shed 9 bases and J shed 1 base, with 13 bases lying between them. CDR1 and CDR2 from the germline V gene are KGHDR and SFDVKD. This CDR3 has 14 residues. In DNA form, the CDR3 reads TGTGCCACCGCGCAGGGATGGGGCACAGATACGCAGTATTTT. It is translated as CATAQGWGTDTQYF.

CDR3: CAWGGVSVPLHF. The CDR3, as DNA: TGTGCCTGGGGCGGGGTCTCTGTGCCCCTCCACTTT. The gene calls are TRBV30 and TRBJ1-6; no clear D. V lost 5 bases and J 13 bases, leaving 15 bases between the germline ends. The V gene's germline CDR1 is GTSNPN and CDR2 SVGIG (reference sequence). CDR3 length equals 12 residues.

For this clone: Other DNA sequences within the sample encode an identical CDR3. The rearrangement uses TRBV12-3 or TRBV12-4 and TRBJ2-3, with D perhaps matching TRBD1 (6 bases). Trimming left V 5 bases short and J 3 bases short, with 9 bases between. This CDR3 has 13 amino acids. For the CDR3, the DNA is TGTGCCAGCAGTACCAGGGGTACAGATACGCAGTATTTT. This translates into CASSTRGTDTQYF.

The CDR3 sequence is CASSFRISGANVLTF. CDR3 coding DNA: TGTGCCAGCAGCTTTAGAATCTCTGGGGCCAACGTCCTGACTTTC. The V call is TRBV5-5, the J call TRBJ2-6; the D is unclear. The CDR3 totals 15 residues. Germline loops: CDR1 SGHKS, CDR2 YYEKEE (reference sequence). V lost 2 bases and J lost 0, with 6 bases in between.

This chain links TRBV27 with TRBJ2-4; 9 bases align to TRBD1. Germline V lookup: CDR1 MNHEY, CDR2 SMNVEV (reference sequence). The ends lost 6 bases at V and 1 base at J; junction bases unmatched: 10. The CDR3 is 17 amino acids. CDR3 residues: CASSPRPGQGAKNIQYF. The CDR3 coding sequence is TGTGCCAGCAGCCCACGCCCCGGACAGGGGGCCAAAAACATTCAGTACTTC.

The V call is TRBV11-3, the J call TRBJ2-1, with TRBD1 matching 8 bases. Germline CDR1 reads SGHNT; CDR2 reads YENEEA. The CDR3 has 14 amino acids. V lost 1 base and J lost 10; bases outside the gene matches: 6. CDR3 residues: CASSLGTGKGEQFF. The CDR3 DNA is TGTGCCAGCAGCTTAGGGACAGGGAAAGGCGAGCAGTTCTTC. Full variable domain (outside the CDR3, taken from reference TRBV11-3 and TRBJ2-1): EAGVVQSPRYKIIEKKQPVAFWCNPISGHNTLYWYLQNLGQGPELLIRYENEEAVDDSQLPKDRFSAERLKGVDSTLKIQPAELGDSAVYLCASSLGTGKGEQFFGPGTRLTVL.

The rearrangement uses TRBV15 and TRBJ2-5; 7 nucleotides align to TRBD2. The trim removed 0 bases at V and 4 bases at J, leaving 8 bases unmatched. CDR3 length: 16 residues. Per the germline V gene, CDR1 is LNHNV and CDR2 is YYDKDF (reference sequence). CDR3 nucleotides: TGTGCCACCAGCAGAGATTACGGGGGGAAGCTAGAGACCCAGTACTTC. It is translated as CATSRDYGGKLETQYF.

This clone was observed once. This chain connects TRBV9 to TRBJ2-3, with D maybe TRBD2 (6 bases). The CDR3 totals 15 residues. V was shortened by 0 bases and J by 0 bases, with 8 bases between the two germline ends. CDR1 and CDR2 (germline): SGDLS, YYNGEE. The chain's CDR3 is CASSVDGGSTDTQYF. CDR3 bases: TGTGCCAGCAGCGTAGATGGGGGGAGCACAGATACGCAGTATTTT.

The chain joins TRBV9 to TRBJ1-6; tentative D call: TRBD1 (6 bases). Germline V gene lookup returns CDR1 SGDLS and CDR2 YYNGEE. Trimming stripped 2 bases from V and 8 bases from J, with 11 bases between. This CDR3 is built from 14 residues. The CDR3 region has the DNA TGTGCCAGCAGCGTCGGTACAGGGCATTCACCCCTCCACTTT. Its protein product is CASSVGTGHSPLHF.

CDR3 sequence reads: CASSPAGQKETQYF. The CDR3 region has the DNA TGCGCCAGCAGTCCGGCAGGGCAAAAAGAGACCCAGTACTTC. V is TRBV23-1 and J is TRBJ2-5, with D possibly matching TRBD1 (5 bases). TRBV23-1 is sorted into the ORF group, with uncertain function. The CDR3 totals 14 residues. Trimming removed 4 bases from V and 3 bases from J, with 12 bases in between.

This chain connects TRBV7-9 to TRBJ2-3, with 10 bases fitting TRBD1. V trimming: 1 base; J trimming: 4 bases; junction bases outside the gene matches: 2. From germline, CDR1 is SEHNR and CDR2 FQNEAQ (reference sequence). This CDR3 has 15 residues. CDR3 sequence reads: CASSLGQGAADTQYF. The CDR3 nucleotides are TGTGCCAGCAGCTTAGGACAGGGGGCCGCAGATACGCAGTATTTT.

This clone has a single count. The chain couples TRBV19 to TRBJ1-1; D is undetermined. This CDR3 has 14 amino acids. CDR1 and CDR2 (germline): LNHDA, SQIVND (reference sequence). The ends were cut back, 0 bases at V and 4 bases at J, with 9 bases in the middle. The CDR3 bases are TGTGCCAGTAGTATAGACAGGTCGATCACTGAAGCTTTCTTT. Protein sequence: CASSIDRSITEAFF.

The CDR3 spells CASSHPTGTRYNEQFF. The CDR3 DNA sequence: TGCGCCAGCAGCCATCCGACAGGGACACGATACAATGAGCAGTTCTTC. The chain links TRBV4-1 to TRBJ2-1, with 7 bases aligning to TRBD1. Germline CDR1 reads MGHRA; CDR2 reads YSYEKL. Trimming removed 3 bases from V and 4 bases from J; junction bases left unmatched: 9. The CDR3 runs 16 residues.

The CDR3 sequence: CATSGPGSTDTQYF. The CDR3 nucleotides read TGTGCCACCTCAGGGCCTGGTAGCACAGATACGCAGTATTTT. The V gene is TRBV13, the J gene TRBJ2-3, with D maybe TRBD1 (5 bases). Trimming took 10 bases from V and 0 from J, leaving 14 bases between them. Per germline, CDR1 PRHDT and CDR2 FYEKMQ (reference sequence). The CDR3 has 14 amino acids.

This chain links TRBV2 with TRBJ1-3; D gene unclear. The CDR3 has 15 residues. Germline lookup yields CDR1 SNHLY and CDR2 FYNNEI. V was cut by 3 bases and J by 0 bases, with 9 bases left in between. The CDR3, as DNA: TGTGCCAGCAGTGACACTTACCTCTCTGGAAACACCATATATTTT. It specifies CASSDTYLSGNTIYF.

The sample holds a few counts of this clone. This sequence joins TRBV27 and TRBJ1-1; D might be TRBD1 (5 bases). V shed 7 bases and J shed 7 bases, with 16 bases lying between them. The CDR3 has 13 residues. The germline V gene encodes CDR1 MNHEY and CDR2 SMNVEV (reference sequence). The CDR3 bases are TGTGCCAGCAATTCAGGGACTGCGAGTGAAGCTTTCTTT. Its protein product is CASNSGTASEAFF.

J is TRBJ2-7 and V is TRBV14; D gene ambiguous. This CDR3 contains 16 residues. V was shortened by 1 base and J by 0 bases, with 13 bases between the two germline ends. Looked up from germline, CDR1 is SGHDN and CDR2 is FVKESK. CDR3 nucleotide sequence: TGTGCCAGCAGCCAAGGATCGCTGTCGGGCTCCTACGAGCAGTACTTC. This sequence encodes CASSQGSLSGSYEQYF.

This rearrangement joins TRBV7-9 to TRBJ2-1, with 7 bases that match TRBD2. In germline, CDR1 is SEHNR, CDR2 FQNEAQ (reference sequence). The CDR3 has 14 residues. The ends lost 4 bases at V and 10 bases at J; junction bases unmatched: 10. The CDR3 region is CASSYPGGSREQFF. DNA of the CDR3: TGTGCCAGCAGCTACCCCGGCGGGAGTAGGGAGCAGTTCTTC.

This clone was recorded only once. The chain employs TRBV11-2 and TRBJ2-1; possibly TRBD2 for D (6 bases). The V end was cut by 9 bases, the J end by 4 bases, with 10 bases between. The V gene's germline CDR1 is SGHAT and CDR2 FQNNGV. CDR3 length: 12 residues. This CDR3 is CASSSGYNEQFF. The CDR3 bases are TGTGCCAGTAGTAGCGGTTACAATGAGCAGTTCTTC.

This clone showed up just a few times. This sequence joins TRBV10-3 and TRBJ2-1; 9 nucleotides line up with TRBD1. J gave up 9 bases and V 3 bases, and 9 bases lay outside the gene matches. The CDR3 sequence is 15 residues long. CDR1 and CDR2 from the germline V gene are ENHRY and SYGVKD. CDR3 nucleotide sequence: TGTGCCATCAGTGACGCGGGACAGGGTTCGGGTGAGCAGTTCTTC. Translated, it gives CAISDAGQGSGEQFF.

The chain is built from TRBV27 and TRBJ2-5; TRBD2 is a possible D gene (6 bases). CDR3 length: 14 residues. V shed 9 bases and J shed 5 bases, with 19 bases lying between them. Germline V gene data show CDR1 as MNHEY and CDR2 as SMNVEV (reference sequence). The CDR3 sequence is CASKSHGRGETQYF. The CDR3 DNA sequence: TGTGCCAGTAAGTCGCACGGCCGGGGGGAGACCCAGTACTTC.

The V gene is TRBV25-1, the J gene TRBJ1-5; 8 bases match TRBD1. The CDR3 runs 14 residues. V shed 3 bases and J 7 bases; nucleotides not matched to a gene: 5. CDR1 is MGHDK and CDR2 is SYGVNS in the germline V gene. CDR3 amino acids: CASSDPGQAQPQHF. For the CDR3, the DNA is TGTGCCAGCAGTGACCCGGGACAGGCCCAGCCCCAGCATTTT.

The chain combines TRBV11-2 with TRBJ1-1; D ambiguous. The germline V and J ends were trimmed by 0 bases and 0 bases, with 5 bases remaining between them. The CDR3 loop spans 14 amino acids. Germline-derived CDR1 and CDR2 are SGHAT and FQNNGV. The DNA of the CDR3 is TGTGCCAGCAGCTTAGAACAGATGAACACTGAAGCTTTCTTT. Protein: CASSLEQMNTEAFF. Combining the CDR3 with reference TRBV11-2 and TRBJ1-1 gives the whole variable domain EAGVAQSPRYKIIEKRQSVAFWCNPISGHATLYWYQQILGQGPKLLIQFQNNGVVDDSQLPKDRFSAERLKGVDSTLKIQPAKLEDSAVYLCASSLEQMNTEAFFGQGTRLTVV.

V and J are TRBV18 and TRBJ2-7; 9 nucleotides line up with TRBD1. Germline V gene lookup returns CDR1 KGHSH and CDR2 LQKENI. V gave up 2 bases and J gave up 7 bases; unmatched junction bases: 6. The length of the CDR3 is 14 residues. The CDR3, as DNA: TGTGCCAGCTCACCAGTACAGGGGGCGGGGGAGCAGTACGTC. Translation: CASSPVQGAGEQYV.